The 27 T cell receptor beta chains below were found in one sample sequenced in a study of blood T cell repertoires in COVID-19. The table came from immunoSEQ multiplex PCR; TCRdb's copy has only in-frame clones and leaves some out. The sample records about 45,000 clones, about two thirds being singletons. The specimen sequenced was peripheral blood. Receptors originate from a man older than 75 with acute or convalescent COVID-19.

The CDR3 nucleotides are TGTGCCAGCAGTCCCACAGGGGTAGCTAACTATGGCTACACCTTC. Translating it yields CASSPTGVANYGYTF. The rearrangement joins TRBV25-1 to TRBJ1-2, with 7 bases matching TRBD1. Trimming cost V 5 bases and J 0 bases; bases outside gene matches: 6. Germline CDR1 reads MGHDK; CDR2 reads SYGVNS. The CDR3 extends over 15 amino acids.

DNA of the CDR3: TGTGCCAGTAGTATGAGTCACAGGGCCTATAATTCACCCCTCCACTTT. The encoded protein is CASSMSHRAYNSPLHF. This chain links TRBV19 with TRBJ1-6, with TRBD1 as a possible D gene (6 bases). Trimming stripped 3 bases from V and 2 bases from J, with 11 bases between. Germline V gene data show CDR1 as LNHDA and CDR2 as SQIVND (reference sequence). The CDR3 has 16 residues. Variable domain in full (rest from reference TRBV19 and TRBJ1-6): DGGITQSPKYLFRKEGQNVTLSCEQNLNHDAMYWYRQDPGQGLRLIYYSQIVNDFQKGDIAEGYSVSREKKESFPLTVTSAQKNPTAFYLCASSMSHRAYNSPLHFGNGTRLTVT.

The V gene is TRBV4-3, the J gene TRBJ2-1; 8 bases agree with TRBD1. CDR3 size: 18 residues. The V gene end was trimmed by 0 bases and the J gene end by 4 bases; junction bases not matched to a gene: 11. Germline CDR1 reads LGHNA; CDR2 reads YSLEER. The CDR3 region has the DNA TGCGCCAGCAGCCAAGACGACTCGGGACAGGACTCTTACAATGAGCAGTTCTTC. Translated: CASSQDDSGQDSYNEQFF.

The chain links TRBV9 to TRBJ2-1, with 7 bases lining up with TRBD2. CDR3 length: 16 residues. V dropped 0 bases and J dropped 8; count of bases not matched to a gene: 11. Germline values: CDR1 SGDLS, CDR2 YYNGEE. The DNA of the CDR3 is TGTGCCAGCAGCGTAGGGGTCCAGCGGGGATTTGATGAGCAGTTCTTC. Translating it yields CASSVGVQRGFDEQFF.

This sequence joins TRBV11-3 and TRBJ2-5; the match to TRBD1 covers 8 bases. Unmatched junction bases numbered 7, after V lost 8 bases and J lost 5 bases. Germline V gene lookup returns CDR1 SGHNT and CDR2 YENEEA. This CDR3 region has 13 residues. The chain's CDR3 is CASARQGQETQYF. Here the CDR3 DNA reads TGTGCCAGCGCCCGACAGGGGCAGGAGACCCAGTACTTC.

The genes are TRBV6-5 and TRBJ2-7, with a weak D call TRBD1 (6 bases). CDR3 size: 15 residues. Trimming removed 5 bases from V and 6 bases from J, with 20 bases in between. Germline CDR1 reads MNHEY; CDR2 reads SVGAGI. The CDR3, as DNA: TGTGCCAGCAGTCGCACCGGGACATCGACGAGCGAGCAGTACTTC. It translates to CASSRTGTSTSEQYF.

This clone occurred a few times. The chain carries TRBV11-3 and TRBJ2-1, with D unclear. CDR3 length: 16 residues. CDR1 and CDR2 from the germline V gene are SGHNT and YENEEA. V lost 6 bases and J 0 bases, leaving 15 bases between the germline ends. The CDR3 bases are TGTGCCAGCAGTCAAAACCCCACCAGCTCCTACAATGAGCAGTTCTTC. Amino acid sequence: CASSQNPTSSYNEQFF.

V usage is TRBV5-5 and J usage is TRBJ1-4; the D gene is possibly TRBD1 (6 bases). This CDR3 is built from 15 residues. Germline V gives CDR1 SGHKS, CDR2 YYEKEE (reference sequence). Between the trimmed V and J ends, which lost 0 bases and 5 bases, there was a span of 11 bases. DNA for the CDR3: TGTGCCAGCAGCTTGGCCTGGGGGCGAAATGAAAAACTGTTTTTT. Its translation is CASSLAWGRNEKLFF.

J is TRBJ2-1 and V is TRBV7-3, with TRBD2 matching over 7 bases. The germline V gene has CDR1 SGHTA and CDR2 FQGTGA. The ends lost 0 bases at V and 4 bases at J; junction bases unmatched: 6. The CDR3 sequence is 16 residues long. This chain's CDR3 is CASSLTPGGMYNEQFF. CDR3 sequence (DNA): TGTGCCAGCAGCTTAACGCCGGGGGGTATGTACAATGAGCAGTTCTTC.

The rearrangement uses TRBV5-1 and TRBJ1-2, with D hard to call. This CDR3 is built from 14 residues. Germline V gives CDR1 SGHRS, CDR2 YFSETQ. V dropped 4 bases and J dropped 6 bases, with 16 bases sitting between them. For the CDR3, the DNA is TGCGCCAGCAGCCTAAGCGGCGGGTCCGATGGCTACACCTTC. As protein: CASSLSGGSDGYTF.

The chain employs TRBV5-1 and TRBJ1-1; D is possibly TRBD1 (5 bases). The CDR3 consists of 15 residues. CDR1 and CDR2 (germline): SGHRS, YFSETQ. V dropped 4 bases and J dropped 11 bases, with 24 bases sitting between them. The CDR3, as DNA: TGCGCCAGCAGCAGCGTGGGTCCGAGGGAGGGGCCGGCTTTCTTT. It codes for CASSSVGPREGPAFF.

The chain combines TRBV29-1 with TRBJ2-5; tentative D call: TRBD1 (6 bases). Germline V gene data show CDR1 as SQVTM and CDR2 as ANQGSEA. The length of the CDR3 is 12 residues. Trimming removed 4 bases from V and 5 bases from J, with 11 bases in between. The CDR3 DNA follows: TGCAGCGTTGTTAGGGGGATGGAGACCCAGTACTTC. Amino acids: CSVVRGMETQYF.

The rearrangement joins TRBV5-1 to TRBJ1-6; tentatively, D is TRBD1 (5 bases). The CDR3 is made up of 16 amino acids. CDR1 is SGHRS, CDR2 YFSETQ, per germline. Trimming removed 0 bases at V and 4 bases at J, with 11 bases between. The DNA of the CDR3 is TGCGCCAGCAGCTTGGCTCGACAGAGATATAATTCACCCCTCCACTTT. Amino acid sequence: CASSLARQRYNSPLHF.

The rearrangement uses TRBV9 and TRBJ1-2; TRBD1 aligns across 8 bases. Germline CDR1 reads SGDLS; CDR2 reads YYNGEE. The V and J ends lost 3 bases and 3 bases, in that order; junction bases with no gene match: 7. The CDR3 spans 15 residues. Written as DNA, the CDR3 is TGTGCCAGCAGCGCCCGGGGACAGGATTACTATGGCTACACCTTC. Translated, it gives CASSARGQDYYGYTF.

The chain links TRBV10-3 to TRBJ1-2; D unclear. Germline V gives CDR1 ENHRY, CDR2 SYGVKD. V was clipped by 6 bases and J by 6 bases, with 14 bases between them. The CDR3 is made up of 13 amino acids. This CDR3 reads CAISGVREDGYTF. CDR3 nucleotides: TGTGCCATCAGCGGAGTGAGGGAGGATGGCTACACCTTC.

This clone was detected a few times. The V and J genes are TRBV7-2 and TRBJ1-2; D not certain. The CDR3 has 14 amino acids. The V gene's germline CDR1 is SGHTA and CDR2 FQGNSA. V was shortened by 5 bases and J by 8 bases, with 18 bases between the two germline ends. The DNA of the CDR3 is TGTGCCAGCAGCCTCAATCAAGGGAGGTTGGGCTACACCTTC. It encodes CASSLNQGRLGYTF.

The chain uses TRBV5-4 and TRBJ2-1, with 10 bases fitting TRBD2. The junction had 11 bases not matched to a gene; V was cut back by 4 bases and J by 7 bases. Germline V lookup: CDR1 SGHNT, CDR2 YYREEE (reference sequence). There are 16 residues in the CDR3. Written as DNA, the CDR3 is TGTGCCAGCAGCCCTGGGACCAGCGGGAGGGGGAATGAGCAGTTCTTC. Amino acids: CASSPGTSGRGNEQFF.

The chain couples TRBV19 to TRBJ2-2, with D perhaps matching TRBD1 (6 bases). The CDR3 is made up of 14 amino acids. The germline V gene encodes CDR1 LNHDA and CDR2 SQIVND (reference sequence). Trimming took off 4 bases at V and 1 base at J, with 7 bases between the two ends. In DNA form, the CDR3 reads TGTGCCAGTAGTAGGACAGAGAACACCGGGGAGCTGTTTTTT. Translated, it gives CASSRTENTGELFF. The variable domain in full, completed from reference TRBV19 and TRBJ2-2, reads DGGITQSPKYLFRKEGQNVTLSCEQNLNHDAMYWYRQDPGQGLRLIYYSQIVNDFQKGDIAEGYSVSREKKESFPLTVTSAQKNPTAFYLCASSRTENTGELFFGEGSRLTVL.

The J gene is TRBJ2-7, the V gene TRBV4-1, with 9 bases aligning to TRBD1. This CDR3 spans 16 amino acids. Germline V gene lookup returns CDR1 MGHRA and CDR2 YSYEKL. V was clipped by 4 bases and J by 0 bases; unmatched bases: 7. Here the CDR3 DNA reads TGCGCCAGCAGCCTGAGTTCGGGACAGGGCTCCTACGAGCAGTACTTC. Translation: CASSLSSGQGSYEQYF.

The V and J genes are TRBV18 and TRBJ1-1; 7 bases fit TRBD1. Germline CDR1 reads KGHSH; CDR2 reads LQKENI. This CDR3 spans 15 amino acids. Trimming at V came to 3 bases and at J to 0 bases, leaving 4 bases not matched to a gene. This CDR3 reads CASSPSTGMNTEAFF. The CDR3 DNA follows: TGTGCCAGCTCACCCTCGACAGGGATGAACACTGAAGCTTTCTTT.

The V call is TRBV30, the J call TRBJ1-4; the D is unclear. The CDR3 loop spans 12 amino acids. V lost 3 bases, J lost 6 bases, and 8 bases lay in between. Per germline, CDR1 GTSNPN and CDR2 SVGIG (reference sequence). For the CDR3, the DNA is TGTGCCTGGAGACCCGGAGATGAAAAACTGTTTTTT. It specifies CAWRPGDEKLFF.

The rearrangement joins TRBV7-9 to TRBJ1-2; D is perhaps TRBD1 (5 bases). Trimming stripped 3 bases from V and 4 bases from J, with 9 bases between. The CDR3 has 13 amino acids. Per germline, CDR1 SEHNR and CDR2 FQNEAQ (reference sequence). Here the CDR3 DNA reads TGTGCCAGCAGCTTTGGCAGGGTCTATGGCTACACCTTC. This encodes CASSFGRVYGYTF.

This clone has more than one count but fewer than ten. The V call is TRBV27, the J call TRBJ2-3; 10 nucleotides line up with TRBD1. CDR3 length: 17 amino acids. Germline V gene data show CDR1 as MNHEY and CDR2 as SMNVEV (reference sequence). J was trimmed by 3 bases and V by 7 bases; bases with no gene match: 13. The CDR3 DNA reads as TGTGCCAGCAATAAAGTCCCCGGGACAGGGGAGACAGATACGCAGTATTTT. It specifies CASNKVPGTGETDTQYF.

This sequence joins TRBV6-5 and TRBJ1-4; the match to TRBD1 covers 9 bases. V shed 6 bases, J shed 8 bases, and the junction held 7 bases outside the gene matches. CDR3 length: 14 residues. Germline CDR1 is MNHEY and CDR2 is SVGAGI. The CDR3 reads CASSTGGAEEKLFF. DNA of the CDR3: TGTGCCAGCAGCACAGGGGGCGCGGAAGAAAAACTGTTTTTT.

This clone was observed a handful of times. V and J are TRBV5-1 and TRBJ2-2, with 7 bases identical to TRBD2. This CDR3 has 17 residues. Germline V lookup: CDR1 SGHRS, CDR2 YFSETQ. V shed 0 bases, J shed 1 base, and the junction held 6 bases outside the gene matches. DNA for the CDR3: TGCGCCAGCAGCTTGGGGAGCGGGAACCTGAACACCGGGGAGCTGTTTTTT. Translated: CASSLGSGNLNTGELFF.

The J gene is TRBJ2-7, the V gene TRBV7-8, with D perhaps matching TRBD2 (6 bases). The CDR3 covers 15 residues. Germline V gives CDR1 SGHVS, CDR2 FQNEAQ. The V and J ends lost 3 bases and 5 bases respectively, with 17 bases between them. As DNA, the CDR3 is TGTGCCAGCAGCTTCCTGGACCCGGGGGTCCACGAGCAGTACTTC. The encoded protein is CASSFLDPGVHEQYF.

The chain employs TRBV3-1 (or the pseudogene TRBV3-2) and TRBJ2-5; D is undetermined. The germline V and J ends were trimmed by 2 bases and 9 bases, with 7 bases remaining between them. This CDR3 has 11 residues. Germline values: CDR1 LGHDT, CDR2 YNNKEL (reference sequence). The CDR3 sequence: CASSQPPAQYF. The CDR3 nucleotides are TGTGCCAGCAGCCAACCCCCGGCCCAGTACTTC.